The 28 T cell receptor beta chains presented below share a single source sample, sequenced in a study of blood T cell repertoires in COVID-19. The assay was immunoSEQ multiplex PCR, and TCRdb's table has in-frame clones only and misses some. The repertoire holds about 350,000 clones, with more than 75% as singletons. The sample comprised peripheral blood. The receptors here all came from a woman between 18 and 30 years old who had recovered from COVID-19.

The chain employs TRBV11-3 and TRBJ2-1; D is perhaps TRBD2 (5 bases). The CDR3 sequence is 13 residues long. Trimming took 3 bases from V and 10 from J, leaving 13 bases between them. CDR1 and CDR2 (germline): SGHNT, YENEEA. CDR3 DNA: TGTGCCAGCAGCTTTCGAAGCTCGGGGGAGCAGTTCTTC. This encodes CASSFRSSGEQFF.

There are a few counts of this clone. The V call is TRBV7-2, the J call TRBJ2-2; D might be TRBD2 (6 bases). Trimming cost V 2 bases and J 6 bases, with 16 bases left between them. This CDR3 has 16 residues. The germline CDR1 and CDR2 sequences are SGHTA and FQGNSA. The CDR3: CASSLWGGAGSGELFF. The DNA of the CDR3 is TGTGCCAGCAGCTTATGGGGCGGAGCGGGTTCCGGGGAGCTGTTTTTT.

The chain joins TRBV7-2 to TRBJ2-4; 7 bases agree with TRBD2. The CDR3 spans 15 residues. Germline CDR1 SGHTA, CDR2 FQGNSA. The V and J ends lost 5 bases and 7 bases, in that order; junction bases with no gene match: 11. The CDR3 region has the DNA TGTGCCAGCAGCCTCGGGACTACTATGACCAACATTCAGTACTTC. It yields the protein CASSLGTTMTNIQYF.

The chain uses TRBV11-2 and TRBJ2-1; no clear D gene. Germline V gene data show CDR1 as SGHAT and CDR2 as FQNNGV. CDR3 size: 15 residues. V was cut by 1 base and J by 0 bases, with 7 bases left in between. This chain's CDR3 is CASSLGGASYNEQFF. As DNA, the CDR3 is TGTGCCAGCAGCTTAGGCGGTGCCTCCTACAATGAGCAGTTCTTC.

The J gene is TRBJ2-5, the V gene TRBV9, with TRBD2 as a possible D gene (5 bases). The ends were cut back, 7 bases at V and 1 base at J, with 14 bases in the middle. The CDR3 is made up of 14 amino acids. Germline lookup yields CDR1 SGDLS and CDR2 YYNGEE. CDR3 DNA sequence: TGTGCCAGCCAAATCTTAGCGAGCCAAGAGACCCAGTACTTC. This gives the protein CASQILASQETQYF.

The chain combines TRBV7-6 with TRBJ1-2; possibly TRBD1 for D (5 bases). The germline gives CDR1 SGHVS, CDR2 FNYEAQ. The V and J ends lost 3 bases and 10 bases respectively, with 9 bases between them. The CDR3 totals 11 residues. CDR3 residues: CASSFQGAYTF. The CDR3 DNA sequence: TGTGCCAGCAGCTTCCAGGGCGCCTACACCTTC.

The CDR3 DNA reads TGCGCCAGCAGCCCCCTAGCGGGAGGGGGAAATGAGCAGTTCTTC. Its translation is CASSPLAGGGNEQFF. V usage is TRBV5-1 and J usage is TRBJ2-1; 12 nucleotides align to TRBD2. Trimming cost V 4 bases and J 7 bases; bases outside gene matches: 6. From germline, CDR1 is SGHRS and CDR2 YFSETQ. This CDR3 has 15 amino acids. Full variable domain (remainder filled in from reference TRBV5-1 and TRBJ2-1): KAGVTQTPRYLIKTRGQQVTLSCSPISGHRSVSWYQQTPGQGLQFLFEYFSETQRNKGNFPGRFSGRQFSNSRSEMNVSTLELGDSALYLCASSPLAGGGNEQFFGPGTRLTVL.

The chain employs TRBV19 and TRBJ2-7; 7 nucleotides match TRBD2. J gave up 0 bases and V 3 bases, and 11 bases lay outside the gene matches. The CDR3 spans 17 residues. CDR1 LNHDA and CDR2 SQIVND come from the germline V gene (reference sequence). CDR3 sequence reads: CASSISIGLAVSYEQYV. The DNA for the CDR3 is TGTGCCAGTAGTATCTCAATTGGGCTAGCGGTCTCCTACGAGCAGTACGTC.

CDR3 coding DNA: TGTGCCAGCAGCTTAGACAGCATCCATCCCTATGGCTACACCTTC. Residues: CASSLDSIHPYGYTF. This chain joins TRBV7-9 and TRBJ1-2; no firm D call. The CDR3 covers 15 residues. Germline V gene lookup returns CDR1 SEHNR and CDR2 FQNEAQ (reference sequence). With 1 base removed from V and 4 bases from J, the gap between germline ends came to 13 bases. The whole variable domain, filled in from reference TRBV7-9 and TRBJ1-2, reads DTGVSQNPRHKITKRGQNVTFRCDPISEHNRLYWYRQTLGQGPEFLTYFQNEAQLEKSRLLSDRFSAERPKGSFSTLEIQRTEQGDSAMYLCASSLDSIHPYGYTFGSGTRLTVV.

The chain carries TRBV4-3 and TRBJ1-2; possibly TRBD1 for D (5 bases). Germline lookup yields CDR1 LGHNA and CDR2 YSLEER. The CDR3 has 14 amino acids. Trimming cost V 8 bases and J 6 bases, with 19 bases left between them. Here the CDR3 reads CASGRWGGEDGYTF. Here the CDR3 DNA reads TGCGCCAGCGGCCGGTGGGGGGGGGAAGATGGCTACACCTTC.

The chain employs TRBV6-5 and TRBJ1-2; 7 positions agree with TRBD1. The CDR3 loop spans 14 amino acids. CDR1 and CDR2 (germline): MNHEY, SVGAGI. After removal of 6 bases from V and 5 bases from J, the junction contained 9 bases not matched to a gene. In DNA, the CDR3 is TGTGCCAGCAGACCCAGGGGGAGATTGTATGGCTACACCTTC. Translation gives CASRPRGRLYGYTF.

This clone is a singleton in its sample. The chain couples TRBV5-1 to TRBJ1-2; 11 nucleotides match TRBD1. This CDR3 is built from 14 residues. CDR1 SGHRS and CDR2 YFSETQ come from the germline V gene. With V trimmed by 5 bases and J by 8 bases, 8 bases remained unmatched. CDR3 residues: CASRPGQGEMGYTF. Written as DNA, the CDR3 is TGCGCCAGCAGGCCGGGACAGGGGGAGATGGGCTACACCTTC.

This clone came up once. J is TRBJ2-1 and V is TRBV7-2; TRBD1 matches at 9 bases. Trimming at V came to 3 bases and at J to 2 bases, leaving 2 bases not matched to a gene. Germline V lookup: CDR1 SGHTA, CDR2 FQGNSA. This CDR3 is built from 15 residues. As DNA, the CDR3 is TGTGCCAGCAGCTTCCGGACAGGGGCCTACAATGAGCAGTTCTTC. It codes for CASSFRTGAYNEQFF.

V and J are TRBV27 and TRBJ1-1, with D hard to call. The germline CDR1 and CDR2 sequences are MNHEY and SMNVEV (reference sequence). With 0 bases removed from V and 1 base from J, the gap between germline ends came to 6 bases. The CDR3 has 14 amino acids. The CDR3 spells CASSLSPGNTEAFF. The CDR3 DNA follows: TGTGCCAGCAGTTTATCCCCCGGGAACACTGAAGCTTTCTTT.

V and J are TRBV25-1 and TRBJ2-1, with TRBD1 matching over 7 bases. The CDR3 contains 15 residues. CDR1 MGHDK and CDR2 SYGVNS come from the germline V gene. Germline trimming cut 3 bases from V and 7 bases from J; bases unmatched to any gene: 9. CDR3 residues: CASSETGYQRNEQFF. Written as DNA, the CDR3 is TGTGCCAGCAGTGAGACAGGGTACCAACGGAATGAGCAGTTCTTC.

This sequence joins TRBV19 and TRBJ2-1, with TRBD2 matching 14 bases. The V segment lost 9 bases and the J segment 7 bases; nucleotides outside the gene matches: 5. CDR1 and CDR2 from the germline V gene are LNHDA and SQIVND (reference sequence). CDR3 length: 14 amino acids. The CDR3 DNA reads as TGTGCCAGCGGGACTAGCGGGAGATGGAATGAGCAGTTCTTC. Its translation is CASGTSGRWNEQFF.

This chain uses TRBV4-3 with TRBJ2-1, with D uncertain. The CDR3 has 12 residues. The germline V gene has CDR1 LGHNA and CDR2 YSLEER. V dropped 5 bases and J dropped 5 bases, with 7 bases sitting between them. The CDR3 reads CASSSMNNEQFF. The CDR3 bases are TGCGCCAGCAGCTCTATGAACAATGAGCAGTTCTTC.

In its sample, this clone was seen a few times. The chain couples TRBV7-9 to TRBJ2-1, with 11 bases identical to TRBD1. The CDR3 has 15 residues. Germline CDR1 SEHNR, CDR2 FQNEAQ (reference sequence). Trimming removed 4 bases from V and 6 bases from J; junction bases left unmatched: 5. CDR3 region: CASSSGTGGINEQFF. The CDR3 bases are TGTGCCAGCAGCTCCGGGACAGGGGGGATCAATGAGCAGTTCTTC.

This chain uses TRBV11-2 with TRBJ2-5, with D possibly being TRBD2 (6 bases). The CDR3 is made up of 13 amino acids. Trimming left V 5 bases short and J 4 bases short, with 11 bases between. Germline V gene data show CDR1 as SGHAT and CDR2 as FQNNGV. The CDR3 nucleotides read TGTGCCAGCAGCGCCCCAGCGGGAGAGACCCAGTACTTC. Translating gives CASSAPAGETQYF.

The CDR3 DNA reads as TGTGCCAGCAGTGTCGGGAGGGTGTACGAGCAGTACGTC. It specifies CASSVGRVYEQYV. The rearrangement links TRBV2 to TRBJ2-7, with 8 bases that match TRBD2. Germline-derived CDR1 and CDR2 are SNHLY and FYNNEI. Germline trimming cut 4 bases from V and 4 bases from J; bases unmatched to any gene: 3. CDR3 length equals 13 residues.

V gene TRBV4-1 combines with J gene TRBJ2-5; D is unclear. The CDR3 contains 15 residues. The germline V gene encodes CDR1 MGHRA and CDR2 YSYEKL. The V and J ends lost 0 bases and 0 bases respectively, with 8 bases between them. Written as DNA, the CDR3 is TGCGCCAGCAGCCAAGATTTTCCCAACCAAGAGACCCAGTACTTC. Its translation: CASSQDFPNQETQYF.

This chain uses TRBV14 with TRBJ2-1; the match to TRBD2 covers 11 bases. Germline V gives CDR1 SGHDN, CDR2 FVKESK. The CDR3 is 15 residues long. V lost 5 bases and J lost 6; bases outside the gene matches: 6. The CDR3, as DNA: TGTGCCAGCAGCGAACTAGCGGGAGTTTCCAATGAGCAGTTCTTC. Translating gives CASSELAGVSNEQFF.

This clone was seen a single time. The V call is TRBV7-8, the J call TRBJ2-1; D is ambiguous. Trimming left V 5 bases short and J 3 bases short, with 14 bases between. Germline CDR1 and CDR2: SGHVS and FQNEAQ. There are 15 residues in the CDR3. CDR3 sequence: CASSPRQTLYNEQFF. The CDR3 bases are TGTGCCAGCAGCCCCAGGCAGACCCTCTACAATGAGCAGTTCTTC.

This chain joins TRBV5-1 and TRBJ2-1, with TRBD2 identical over 7 bases. The CDR3 is 14 amino acids. CDR1 and CDR2 from the germline V gene are SGHRS and YFSETQ. V lost 2 bases, J lost 4 bases, and 3 bases stayed unmatched. Here the CDR3 DNA reads TGCGCCAGCAGCTTAAGCGGGGAGTACAATGAGCAGTTCTTC. Translated: CASSLSGEYNEQFF.

The chain joins TRBV28 to TRBJ1-5; 8 bases map to TRBD1. After removal of 4 bases from V and 4 bases from J, the junction contained 6 bases not matched to a gene. CDR1 and CDR2 (germline): MDHEN, SYDVKM. The CDR3 is 15 residues long. The CDR3 DNA sequence: TGTGCCAGCAGTTCTGGACAGGGAGGGAATCAGCCCCAGCATTTT. Translated: CASSSGQGGNQPQHF. Full variable domain (remainder filled in from reference TRBV28 and TRBJ1-5): DVKVTQSSRYLVKRTGEKVFLECVQDMDHENMFWYRQDPGLGLRLIYFSYDVKMKEKGDIPEGYSVSREKKERFSLILESASTNQTSMYLCASSSGQGGNQPQHFGDGTRLSIL.

The genes are TRBV29-1 and TRBJ1-2; 7 bases line up with TRBD1. Germline V gives CDR1 SQVTM, CDR2 ANQGSEA. The CDR3 totals 13 residues. V lost 5 bases and J lost 3; bases outside the gene matches: 6. The CDR3 DNA is TGCAGCGTTCTCAGGGGGGTCGACTATGGCTACACCTTC. Its translation: CSVLRGVDYGYTF.

This clone was picked up one time. This chain links TRBV28 with TRBJ1-6, with D possibly being TRBD1 (6 bases). The CDR3 totals 16 residues. The germline gives CDR1 MDHEN, CDR2 SYDVKM. The ends were cut back, 6 bases at V and 0 bases at J, with 12 bases in the middle. CDR3 sequence: CASSLTGSSYNSPLHF. In DNA form, the CDR3 reads TGTGCCAGCAGCCTAACAGGGAGCTCCTATAATTCACCCCTCCACTTT.

About this clone itself: Other DNA variants within this sample encode the same CDR3. V usage is TRBV18 and J usage is TRBJ1-1, with 8 bases identical to TRBD1. The CDR3 totals 15 residues. Germline CDR1 and CDR2: KGHSH and LQKENI. Losses at the gene ends were 3 bases for V and 0 bases for J; bases not matched to a gene: 3. CDR3 DNA sequence: TGTGCCAGCTCACCTGGACAGGGAGTGAACACTGAAGCTTTCTTT. This encodes CASSPGQGVNTEAFF.